The clone carrying this T cell receptor beta chain was seen at least ten times. CDR3 length: 14 residues. Germline V gene sequence: CDR1 ENHRY, CDR2 SYGVKD. Losses at the gene ends were 4 bases for V and 5 bases for J; bases not matched to a gene: 4. The data are from a study of regulatory T cells in long-lasting Graves disease. Study details: Graves' patients, newly diagnosed, had taken antithyroid drugs under 3 months.

Libraries of TCR beta came from iRepertoire HTBI primers plus Arm-PCR of CDR3 regions. Using its own MiXCR run on the multiplex PCR reads, TCRdb lists one record per CDR3 protein. Among 400,000 to 500,000 distinct CDR3 sequences listed, approximately 15% were seen once. Time point in this sample: newly diagnosed GD, antithyroid drugs for less than 3 months. Following extraction of RNA from PBMCs, that RNA was used to make the TCR library. Investigators report Graves' disease was diagnosed under American Thyroid Association guidelines. The same data also contributed to another study, on T cells in Graves' hyperthyroidism and ophthalmopathy. That source notes: Researchers found most expanded thyroid clonotypes above 0.001 in blood as well.

The chain links TRBV10-3 to TRBJ1-5; 8 positions agree with TRBD1. The material sequenced was peripheral blood mononuclear cells (PBMCs), taken at new diagnosis, from a patient treated with antithyroid drugs. The sequence derives from a woman between 50 and 59 years old with Graves disease. The CDR3 spells CAISGQGRDQPQHF. Written as DNA, the CDR3 is TGTGCCATCAGTGGACAGGGGCGGGATCAGCCCCAGCATTTT.